The T cell receptor (beta chain) under discussion was sequenced for a study of T cells in Graves' hyperthyroidism and ophthalmopathy (dated by TCRdb to the late 2010s). The study in broad terms: Peripheral blood was sampled at the time of initial diagnosis, prior to any treatment. Whether ophthalmopathy could be predicted prospectively was tested in an independent validation cohort made up of some 20 hyperthyroidism patients plus 17 patients who later progressed to ophthalmopathy. The study also compared thyroid tissue and blood T-cell repertoires from a handful of Graves' hyperthyroidism patients. To identify distinguishing TCR V-J signatures, a discovery cohort of 90 to 100 patients was used, comprising 40 to 45 with Graves' ophthalmopathy and 57 with stable Graves' hyperthyroidism. The roughly 100 discovery patients were divided at random into training and test sets in a 7:3 ratio. Following sampling, methimazole starting at 30 mg daily was given to hyperthyroidism patients, and high-dose intravenous methylprednisolone was given to ophthalmopathy patients. The paper reports TCR Vbeta CDR3 sequencing of over 120 peripheral blood samples: 43 ophthalmopathy, 70 to 85 hyperthyroidism and around 17 progressor patients. Here is what the overall study found, with its caveats: In validation, the model predicted progression to ophthalmopathy with just under 71% sensitivity and less than 75% specificity, a median of approximately 6.5 months before onset. Sample size was not statistically predetermined, and investigators were not blinded to group allocation. Most expanded thyroid clonotypes (frequency above 0.001) were also found in blood, which suggests that blood repertoires may mirror thyroid immune responses. In cross-validation, a model built on a 13 V-J signature told ophthalmopathy apart from stable hyperthyroidism with under 90% sensitivity and roughly 81% specificity, and in testing the same model reached 80%/75%.

The TCR beta CDR3 regions were amplified from the RNA transcripts. The TCR CDR3 was subjected to a first round of RT-PCR using the HTBI primer set and the Qiagen OneStep RT-PCR kit. Libraries were constructed in a second round of multiplex PCR, after which size selection and purification were carried out. Sequencing of the libraries was done on an Illumina HiSeq2000 using paired-end 100 bp reads. The published analysis was carried out like this. SOAPnuke was used to process the raw data, with reads discarded if the reads contained adapters or uncalled bases, had a mean Phred below 15, or lacked an exact constant-primer or identifier match. COPE v1.2.5 was used to merge high-quality paired reads, and clonotypes were defined as unique nucleotide sequences. MiTCR v1.1 was used to align the clonotypes against IMGT TRBV, TRBD and TRBJ reference segments. The analysis was restricted to V-J combinations with a frequency above 0.0001, which together covered approximately 99% of the repertoires. A TCS score was defined as the ratio of F50 (clonal expansion) to E x V (chaos), with BLOSUM62-based TCRdist applied between CDR3 peptides within each V-J. Welch's t-statistics and random forest reduced roughly 540 V-J features to fewer than 15, which were used in a naive Bayes classifier (R e1071). Clones were called with MiXCR by TCRdb after fastp trimmed the public reads at Q25, and only in-frame beta chains were retained. Under each unique CDR3 protein, matching rows form one entry showing the most common genes and DNA. TCRdb, rather than the study authors, made the V and J calls. For this sample the table gives 300,000 to 400,000 distinct CDR3 sequences, of which approximately 22% were detected only once. The top ten constitute over 40% of the sample.

Stable Graves' hyperthyroidism was defined as no progression to ophthalmopathy during 18 months of follow-up. Hyperthyroidism patients were aged 18 to 65 years and newly diagnosed, with disease duration of less than 2 months. Exclusion was applied to patients with uncontrolled infections, other autoimmune diseases, pregnancy or lactation. Diagnoses were based on clinical symptoms, serum thyroxine and TRAb, thyroid ultrasound and orbital computed tomography. Ficoll-Paque density gradient centrifugation was used to isolate PBMCs from about 9.4 ml of fresh peripheral blood. Total RNA was extracted with Trizol reagent, and quality was checked on an Agilent 2100 Bioanalyzer. Of note for this clonotype: No antigen is known for it. Base-call qualities are not available, and no considerably larger clone is one nucleotide away.

CDR1 and CDR2, looked up from the germline V gene, are MDHEN and SYDVKM. The CDR3 numbers 15 residues from cysteine through phenylalanine. Left in the record is the CDR3 DNA by itself, 45 bases read in frame from the first base. V is reduced by 2 bases and J by 3 bases, leaving a spacing of 14 bases between them. The sample was blood. This receptor chain uses TRBV28 and TRBJ2-7; the D segment cannot be called with confidence. This clonotype originated in a woman aged 45-65 years with Graves' hyperthyroidism. The sequenced DNA is TGTGCCAGCAGTTTAGAGCCTCTATTGAGCTACGAGCAGTACTTC. The resulting protein is CASSLEPLLSYEQYF. The CDR3, completed at both ends by the reference TRBV28 and TRBJ2-7 genes, gives the full variable domain DVKVTQSSRYLVKRTGEKVFLECVQDMDHENMFWYRQDPGLGLRLIYFSYDVKMKEKGDIPEGYSVSREKKERFSLILESASTNQTSMYLCASSLEPLLSYEQYFGPGTRLTVT.